This entry is about one T cell receptor beta chain. Measured with immunoSEQ multiplex PCR; TCRdb has only the in-frame clones, and not every one. The sample records some 130,000 clones, 80% to 90% being singletons. The data were taken from a study of blood T cell repertoires in COVID-19. The trim removed 0 bases at V and 8 bases at J, leaving 2 bases unmatched. There are 13 residues in the CDR3. CDR1 and CDR2 (germline): SGHRS, YFSETQ. Sequencing used peripheral blood. This chain uses TRBV5-1 with TRBJ1-2; 9 bases map to TRBD1. The receptor was isolated from a human donor in a cohort sampled during active COVID-19. Here the CDR3 DNA reads TGCGCCAGCAGCTTGGACAGGGGGCGAGGCTACACCTTC. Amino acid sequence: CASSLDRGRGYTF.